Each of the 6 T cell receptor beta chains below was sequenced from the same sample in a study of immune heterogeneity within non-small cell lung tumors. For each sample, template was about 550 ng of bulk tumor genomic DNA. Several widely spaced biopsies per primary tumor were taken during surgery. Samples came from untreated patients having curative surgery for newly diagnosed non-small cell lung cancer. Amplification of the TCR beta CDR3 was achieved through multiplex PCR with 32 V and 13 J primers. MiXCR, applied by TCRdb to the multiplex PCR reads, yields one record per CDR3 protein. The table includes some 22,000 distinct CDR3 sequences, 28% detected once. The sequenced sample consisted of lung tumor tissue. The receptors stem from a man aged 35-49 years with non-small cell lung cancer.

The genes are TRBV18 and TRBJ1-1; D gene unclear. The CDR3 is made up of 12 amino acids. The V end lost 5 bases, the J end lost 4 bases, and 8 bases lay between the germline ends. CDR1 KGHSH and CDR2 LQKENI come from the germline V gene. The CDR3 DNA reads TGTGCCAGCTCAGGATCTTTCACTGAAGCTTTCTTT. It codes for CASSGSFTEAFF.

There are a few counts of this clonotype. The gene calls are TRBV28 and TRBJ2-2; tentative D call: TRBD1 (6 bases). From germline, CDR1 is MDHEN and CDR2 SYDVKM. V shed 5 bases and J shed 5 bases, with 9 bases lying between them. This CDR3 has 13 residues. For the CDR3, the DNA is TGTGCCAGCAGTAAACAGGGAACCGGGGAGCTGTTTTTT. Translation gives CASSKQGTGELFF.

The genes are TRBV19 and TRBJ2-7; the D is unclear. CDR3 size: 13 residues. V lost 6 bases and J 1 base, leaving 10 bases between the germline ends. Germline CDR1 LNHDA, CDR2 SQIVND (reference sequence). This chain's CDR3 is CASSDPQSYEQYF. CDR3 DNA sequence: TGTGCCAGTAGCGACCCACAGTCCTACGAGCAGTACTTC.

The chain employs TRBV7-9 and TRBJ2-7; D is tentatively TRBD1 or TRBD2 (5 bases each). The CDR3 has 15 amino acids. In germline, CDR1 is SEHNR, CDR2 FQNEAQ (reference sequence). Trimming removed 0 bases at V and 3 bases at J, with 12 bases between. The CDR3, as DNA: TGTGCCAGCAGCTTAGCGTGGGACGCACACTACGAGCAGTACTTC. Translation gives CASSLAWDAHYEQYF.

This clonotype was observed a few times. The chain employs TRBV6-1 and TRBJ2-2; perhaps TRBD2 as D (6 bases). V lost 4 bases and J lost 4, with 10 bases in between. Germline assignment: CDR1 MNHNS and CDR2 SASEGT. CDR3 length: 14 residues. The CDR3 bases are TGTGCCAGCAGTGTTGTGGGGGGCACCGGGGAGCTGTTTTTT. It is translated as CASSVVGGTGELFF.

This rearrangement joins TRBV9 to TRBJ1-1, with 8 bases identical to TRBD1. The V segment lost 5 bases and the J segment 4 bases; nucleotides outside the gene matches: 10. Germline lookup yields CDR1 SGDLS and CDR2 YYNGEE. This CDR3 spans 15 amino acids. The CDR3 DNA sequence: TGTGCCAGCAGTGGGCTTCCAGGGGGCGGCACTGAAGCTTTCTTT. Translation: CASSGLPGGGTEAFF.